This is a list of T cell receptor beta chains from one sample in a study of PD-1 blockade in classical Hodgkin lymphoma. The table came from immunoSEQ multiplex PCR; TCRdb's copy has only in-frame clones and leaves some out. The top ten hold 10% of the sample, which has tens of thousands of clones, about 90% seen once. Source: peripheral blood mononuclear cells (PBMCs), taken before the fourth cycle of nivolumab. Receptors were obtained from a human donor with classical Hodgkin lymphoma. The CDR3 runs from the conserved cysteine through the conserved F or W. Fields, in order: CDR3 length, D gene, V gene, J gene, CDR3 DNA, CDR3 protein. A D gene is named only where the DNA matches it firmly.

cdr3_length: 16; d_call: .; v_call: TRBV6-5; j_call: TRBJ1-3; cdr3_nt: TGTGCCAGCAGTTACTCGATCGGCTTGGGGGGAAACACCATATATTTT; cdr3_aa: CASSYSIGLGGNTIYF
cdr3_length: 16; d_call: .; v_call: TRBV27; j_call: TRBJ1-1; cdr3_nt: TGTGCCAGCAGTTTAACAGGTCTGGGGTGGAACACTGAAGCTTTCTTT; cdr3_aa: CASSLTGLGWNTEAFF
cdr3_length: 14; d_call: .; v_call: TRBV6-5; j_call: TRBJ1-2; cdr3_nt: TGTGCCAGCAGGGAACTTCCAGCGAGCTATGGCTACACCTTC; cdr3_aa: CASRELPASYGYTF
cdr3_length: 12; d_call: .; v_call: TRBV28; j_call: TRBJ1-5; cdr3_nt: TGTGCCACCCGGGGTAGCAATCAGCCCCAGCATTTT; cdr3_aa: CATRGSNQPQHF
cdr3_length: 17; d_call: TRBD2; v_call: TRBV5-1; j_call: TRBJ2-7; cdr3_nt: TGCGCCAGCAGCTTGTTTACCAGCGGGGGGTTCACCTACGAGCAGTACTTC; cdr3_aa: CASSLFTSGGFTYEQYF
cdr3_length: 15; d_call: .; v_call: TRBV6-6; j_call: TRBJ2-7; cdr3_nt: TGTGCCAGCAGTTACTATTCGGCAGGGTTCTCCGAGCAGTACTTC; cdr3_aa: CASSYYSAGFSEQYF
cdr3_length: 14; d_call: .; v_call: TRBV6-1; j_call: TRBJ1-1; cdr3_nt: TGTGCCAGCAGTGAAGATAGGGGAGTCACTGAAGCTTTCTTT; cdr3_aa: CASSEDRGVTEAFF
cdr3_length: 13; d_call: .; v_call: TRBV11-3; j_call: TRBJ2-1; cdr3_nt: TGTGCCAGCAGCCATAAACAGGATAATGAGCAGTTCTTC; cdr3_aa: CASSHKQDNEQFF
cdr3_length: 17; d_call: TRBD1; v_call: TRBV4-1; j_call: TRBJ1-1; cdr3_nt: TGCGCCAGCAGCCCCGCCCCGGGACAGGGTGATCTCACTGAAGCTTTCTTT; cdr3_aa: CASSPAPGQGDLTEAFF
cdr3_length: 13; d_call: .; v_call: TRBV4-1; j_call: TRBJ2-5; cdr3_nt: TGCGCCAGCAGCCAAGGGACTCCAGAGACCCAGTACTTC; cdr3_aa: CASSQGTPETQYF
cdr3_length: 14; d_call: .; v_call: TRBV5-6; j_call: TRBJ2-5; cdr3_nt: TGTGCCAGCAGCGAAACAGGGCTCCAAGAGACCCAGTACTTC; cdr3_aa: CASSETGLQETQYF
cdr3_length: 13; d_call: .; v_call: TRBV7-9; j_call: TRBJ2-7; cdr3_nt: TGTGCCAGCAGCCACGACAGCTCCTACGAGCAGTACTTC; cdr3_aa: CASSHDSSYEQYF
cdr3_length: 13; d_call: TRBD2; v_call: TRBV11-3; j_call: TRBJ2-1; cdr3_nt: TGTGCCAGCAGCTCTCCCCCGGGGGGTGAGCAGTTCTTC; cdr3_aa: CASSSPPGGEQFF
cdr3_length: 14; d_call: .; v_call: TRBV6-5; j_call: TRBJ2-2; cdr3_nt: TGTGCCAGCAGCCAAGCTGGGCTTACCGGGGAGCTGTTTTTT; cdr3_aa: CASSQAGLTGELFF
cdr3_length: 16; d_call: TRBD1; v_call: TRBV13; j_call: TRBJ1-3; cdr3_nt: TGTGCCAGCAGCTTGGGACAGACATACTCTGGAAACACCATATATTTT; cdr3_aa: CASSLGQTYSGNTIYF
cdr3_length: 16; d_call: TRBD1; v_call: TRBV10-3; j_call: TRBJ1-2; cdr3_nt: TGTGCCATCAGTGAGAACGTAGACAGGGAAGGCGGTGGCTACACCTTC; cdr3_aa: CAISENVDREGGGYTF
cdr3_length: 13; d_call: .; v_call: TRBV6-5; j_call: TRBJ1-1; cdr3_nt: TGTGCCAGCAGTTTCTCAGGTGCCCTTGAAGCTTTCTTT; cdr3_aa: CASSFSGALEAFF
cdr3_length: 10; d_call: .; v_call: TRBV27; j_call: TRBJ2-7; cdr3_nt: TGTGCCAGCAGACAATCCGAGCAGTACTTC; cdr3_aa: CASRQSEQYF
cdr3_length: 15; d_call: .; v_call: TRBV6-5; j_call: TRBJ2-1; cdr3_nt: TGTGCCAGCAGTTACATACCGGGCGGACGCAATGAGCAGTTCTTC; cdr3_aa: CASSYIPGGRNEQFF
cdr3_length: 11; d_call: .; v_call: TRBV5-6; j_call: TRBJ1-2; cdr3_nt: TGTGCCAGCAGCTTAGGGGGAGGCTACACCTTC; cdr3_aa: CASSLGGGYTF
cdr3_length: 15; d_call: .; v_call: TRBV18; j_call: TRBJ1-4; cdr3_nt: TGTGCCAGCTCACCCCTAAATCGGCCTAATGAAAAACTGTTTTTT; cdr3_aa: CASSPLNRPNEKLFF
cdr3_length: 11; d_call: .; v_call: TRBV6-6; j_call: TRBJ2-1; cdr3_nt: TGTGCCAGCAGCACAGGTTCTGAGCAGTTCTTC; cdr3_aa: CASSTGSEQFF
cdr3_length: 12; d_call: .; v_call: TRBV19; j_call: TRBJ1-1; cdr3_nt: TGTGCCAGTAGTAGGGGGGCGACTGAAGCTTTCTTT; cdr3_aa: CASSRGATEAFF